This T cell receptor beta chain came from a study of blood T cell repertoires in COVID-19. Looking at the study overall: T cells, B-cell-depleted T cells, or PBMCs provided the cDNA or gDNA that served as material.

Original methodology: Amplified reference gene primers provided the basis for estimating nucleated cell counts. Measured with immunoSEQ multiplex PCR; TCRdb has only the in-frame clones, and not every one. V, J and clone size are those of that table, while D and trimming were read from the DNA. The repertoire holds some 140,000 clones, with roughly nine tenths as singletons. CDR3 length: 15 amino acids. CDR1 and CDR2 from the germline V gene are SNHLY and FYNNEI. V gave up 1 base and J gave up 0 bases, with 7 bases separating them. The source material was peripheral blood. The clonotype originates from a man between 45 and 60 years old with acute or convalescent COVID-19. The rearrangement joins TRBV2 to TRBJ2-1; D is possibly TRBD1 (6 bases). The CDR3 DNA is TGTGCCAGCAGTGAAGGGACAGTCTCCTACAATGAGCAGTTCTTC. Amino acids: CASSEGTVSYNEQFF.